The 17 T cell receptor beta chains below come from one sample, sequenced in a study of radiation and T cells in renal cell carcinoma. TCRdb's table, derived via immunoSEQ multiplex PCR, lists solely in-frame clones and lacks some. This sample has about 120,000 clones, with 81% found just once. Documented time point: blood 2 weeks post-SBRT. The treatment is: 15 Gy SBRT to primary tumor, nephrectomy 4 weeks later. The sequences come from blood, collected from a patient whose treatment included radiotherapy and nephrectomy. Every receptor here comes from a woman aged 55-69 years with renal cell carcinoma.

The V gene is TRBV6-1, the J gene TRBJ1-1; the D gene is possibly TRBD1 (5 bases). Trimming removed 4 bases from V and 5 bases from J, with 17 bases in between. This CDR3 has 15 residues. Germline CDR1 MNHNS, CDR2 SASEGT. As DNA, the CDR3 is TGTGCCAGCAGTGGCTATCCAGGGTTGAGGACTGAAGCTTTCTTT. Amino acid sequence: CASSGYPGLRTEAFF.

This chain joins TRBV20-1 and TRBJ2-7; D call uncertain. Trimming took 3 bases from V and 6 from J, leaving 9 bases between them. From germline, CDR1 is DFQATT and CDR2 SNEGSKA (reference sequence). The CDR3 is made up of 11 amino acids. Here the CDR3 reads CSASGRSEQYF. In DNA form, the CDR3 reads TGCAGTGCTAGTGGCAGGAGCGAGCAGTACTTC.

As regards this clone: Relative to the germline gene, one junction end is altered; a read error may explain this. The CDR3 DNA reads as TGTGCTAGCAGCTTAGCGACGACGGTGAACACCGGGGAGCTGTTTTTT. It is translated as CASSLATTVNTGELFF. The chain is built from TRBV7-7 and TRBJ2-2; weak D call: TRBD2 (5 bases). Germline loops: CDR1 SSHAT, CDR2 FNYEAQ (reference sequence). The CDR3 length is 16 residues.

The chain carries TRBV2 and TRBJ2-6, with D unresolved. The V gene lost 6 bases and the J gene lost 0 bases, with 6 bases spanning the gap. Germline loops: CDR1 SNHLY, CDR2 FYNNEI. CDR3 size: 14 residues. The CDR3 sequence is CASREHSGANVLTF. DNA for the CDR3: TGTGCCAGCAGGGAACACTCTGGGGCCAACGTCCTGACTTTC. The full variable domain, its missing parts supplied by reference TRBV2 and TRBJ2-6, is EPEVTQTPSHQVTQMGQEVILRCVPISNHLYFYWYRQILGQKVEFLVSFYNNEISEKSEIFDDQFSVERPDGSNFTLKIRSTKLEDSAMYFCASREHSGANVLTFGAGSRLTVL.

The chain recombines TRBV4-2 with TRBJ2-2; D is unclear. Looked up from germline, CDR1 is LGHNA and CDR2 is YNFKEQ. V was clipped by 0 bases and J by 6 bases, with 14 bases between them. The CDR3 covers 16 residues. In DNA form, the CDR3 reads TGTGCCAGCAGCCAAGATTTGCGGCTAGTGTCCGGGGAGCTGTTTTTT. It specifies CASSQDLRLVSGELFF.

This clone was seen only once. The junction does not match germline at one end; this may be a read error. The rearrangement joins TRBV11-2 to TRBJ2-7; TRBD2 matches 8 bases. The CDR3 runs to 12 residues. Germline CDR1 and CDR2: SGHAT and FQNNGV. CDR3 amino acids: CASSTAPGLVRF. The CDR3, as DNA: TGTGCCAGCAGCACAGCGCCGGGACTAGTCCGCTTC.

This chain joins TRBV19 and TRBJ2-2, with D unclear. The CDR3 length is 12 residues. Germline CDR1 reads LNHDA; CDR2 reads SQIVND (reference sequence). Between the trimmed V and J ends, which lost 8 bases and 8 bases, there was a span of 12 bases. The CDR3 loop is CASLYLTGELFF. CDR3 DNA: TGTGCCAGTCTCTATCTCACGGGGGAGCTGTTTTTT.

The gene calls are TRBV6-1 and TRBJ2-3; 7 bases line up with TRBD2. The V gene's germline CDR1 is MNHNS and CDR2 SASEGT. After removal of 7 bases from V and 9 bases from J, the junction contained 10 bases not matched to a gene. There are 13 residues in the CDR3. The CDR3 loop is CASNNPGRGTQYF. CDR3 in DNA: TGTGCCAGCAACAATCCCGGGCGGGGGACGCAGTATTTT.

CDR3 amino acids: CASSSYLGPVSYNEQFF. The CDR3 DNA follows: TGTGCCAGCAGCTCCTACCTGGGGCCGGTCTCCTACAATGAGCAGTTCTTC. The chain is built from TRBV9 and TRBJ2-1; D is possibly TRBD1 (5 bases). Germline CDR1 is SGDLS and CDR2 is YYNGEE. Between the trimmed V and J ends, which lost 4 bases and 0 bases, there was a span of 17 bases. CDR3 size: 17 residues.

This chain uses TRBV7-8 with TRBJ2-1; D gene unclear. The V and J ends lost 4 bases and 7 bases respectively, with 5 bases between them. Germline lookup yields CDR1 SGHVS and CDR2 FQNEAQ. CDR3 length equals 11 residues. The CDR3 loop reads CASSSGNEQFF. The CDR3 region has the DNA TGTGCCAGCAGCTCAGGTAATGAGCAGTTCTTC.

This sequence joins TRBV10-3 and TRBJ2-2; 7 bases map to TRBD1. Germline values: CDR1 ENHRY, CDR2 SYGVKD. V lost 0 bases, J lost 6 bases, and 10 bases stayed unmatched. This CDR3 is 17 amino acids long. The CDR3 is CAISESQGGFSSGELFF. CDR3 in DNA: TGTGCCATCAGTGAGTCGCAAGGGGGCTTCAGCTCCGGGGAGCTGTTTTTT.

CDR3 loop: CASSVPNEKLFF. The CDR3 DNA is TGTGCCAGCAGTGTCCCGAATGAAAAACTGTTTTTT. The rearrangement links TRBV6-1 to TRBJ1-4; D gene unclear. Germline lookup yields CDR1 MNHNS and CDR2 SASEGT. V gave up 4 bases and J gave up 5 bases, with 5 bases separating them. The CDR3 sequence is 12 residues long.

This chain joins TRBV4-2 and TRBJ2-1, with TRBD1 matching over 11 bases. The ends lost 4 bases at V and 1 base at J; junction bases unmatched: 6. The CDR3 is made up of 17 amino acids. CDR1 is LGHNA, CDR2 YNFKEQ, per germline. This CDR3 is CASSLGTGGPSYNEQFF. The CDR3 bases are TGTGCCAGCAGCCTTGGGACAGGGGGTCCTTCCTACAATGAGCAGTTCTTC.

The rearrangement links TRBV28 to TRBJ1-1; weak D call: TRBD1 (5 bases). V lost 2 bases and J lost 4, with 11 bases in between. CDR1 MDHEN and CDR2 SYDVKM come from the germline V gene. The CDR3 consists of 14 residues. CDR3 bases: TGTGCCAGCAGTTTAGGGGCCACAGGCACTGAAGCTTTCTTT. Encoded protein: CASSLGATGTEAFF.

The chain combines TRBV7-3 with TRBJ2-1; no clear D gene. From germline, CDR1 is SGHTA and CDR2 FQGTGA. There are 14 residues in the CDR3. Between the trimmed V and J ends, which lost 5 bases and 7 bases, there was a span of 15 bases. Here the CDR3 reads CASSPRSYQNEQFF. In DNA, the CDR3 is TGTGCCAGCAGCCCCCGGAGTTATCAGAATGAGCAGTTCTTC.

The V and J genes are TRBV29-1 and TRBJ2-1, with TRBD2 matching 11 bases. Germline CDR1 and CDR2: SQVTM and ANQGSEA. Trimming at V came to 4 bases and at J to 2 bases, leaving 1 base not matched to a gene. This CDR3 spans 14 amino acids. CDR3 DNA: TGCAGCGTTGTTAGCGGGAGGGCCTACAATGAGCAGTTCTTC. Protein sequence: CSVVSGRAYNEQFF.

The chain combines TRBV29-1 with TRBJ1-1; no clear D gene. The V end lost 2 bases, the J end lost 0 bases, and 7 bases lay between the germline ends. The CDR3 spans 13 residues. CDR1 and CDR2 (germline): SQVTM, ANQGSEA. The CDR3 region has the DNA TGCAGCGTTGAATTGAGCTTGAACACTGAAGCTTTCTTT. The encoded protein is CSVELSLNTEAFF.